The 9 T cell receptor beta chains below were found in one sample sequenced in a study of PD-1 blockade in classical Hodgkin lymphoma. The protocol was immunoSEQ multiplex PCR, while the TCRdb copy is restricted to in-frame clones and leaves out a portion. The table has some 60,000 clones, around 89% seen once. Exposure to brentuximab vedotin varied, and each patient had relapsed following autologous stem cell transplantation. Sequenced material: peripheral blood mononuclear cells (PBMCs), taken at baseline. The source is a human donor with classical Hodgkin lymphoma.

The CDR3 bases are TGTGCCAGCAGACGAGGGGTCACTGAAGCTTTCTTT. Encoded protein: CASRRGVTEAFF. The V call is TRBV25-1, the J call TRBJ1-1; the D gene is possibly TRBD1 (5 bases). V lost 6 bases, J lost 4 bases, and 9 bases lay in between. CDR3 length: 12 amino acids. Germline V gives CDR1 MGHDK, CDR2 SYGVNS.

The chain links TRBV29-1 to TRBJ2-2; possibly TRBD2 for D (6 bases). The length of the CDR3 is 14 residues. Germline loops: CDR1 SQVTM, CDR2 ANQGSEA. Trimming cost V 5 bases and J 0 bases, with 10 bases left between them. The CDR3 is CSVRRGTNTGELFF. For the CDR3, the DNA is TGCAGCGTTCGGAGGGGTACGAACACCGGGGAGCTGTTTTTT.

The chain couples TRBV6-5 to TRBJ2-7; D unresolved. The length of the CDR3 is 13 residues. Per the germline V gene, CDR1 is MNHEY and CDR2 is SVGAGI. V dropped 6 bases and J dropped 2 bases, with 11 bases sitting between them. Written as DNA, the CDR3 is TGTGCCAGCAGCGCGACGGAAACCTACGAGCAGTACTTC. This encodes CASSATETYEQYF.

The chain employs TRBV5-1 and TRBJ1-2, with unresolved D. The CDR3 has 15 residues. The V end was cut by 0 bases, the J end by 6 bases, with 15 bases between. Germline CDR1 SGHRS, CDR2 YFSETQ. The CDR3 nucleotides are TGCGCCAGCAGCTTGGGCGGGGTCAATGTGGATGGCTACACCTTC. This sequence encodes CASSLGGVNVDGYTF.

In this sample, this clone turned up once. V usage is TRBV15 and J usage is TRBJ2-7, with a weak D call TRBD2 (5 bases). Germline CDR1 reads LNHNV; CDR2 reads YYDKDF (reference sequence). V lost 0 bases, J lost 7 bases, and 10 bases lay in between. There are 13 residues in the CDR3. CDR3 DNA sequence: TGTGCCACCAGCAGAGAAGGGTCGGGAGAGCAGTACTTC. This codes for CATSREGSGEQYF.

This clone was detected only once. This chain links TRBV20-1 with TRBJ1-1; 7 nucleotides line up with TRBD1. Germline V CDR1 and CDR2: DFQATT, SNEGSKA (reference sequence). V shed 5 bases and J 11 bases; nucleotides not matched to a gene: 8. This CDR3 region has 11 residues. CDR3: CSARHRGRAFF. DNA for the CDR3: TGCAGTGCTCGCCACAGGGGAAGGGCTTTCTTT.

This clone has only one observation. The gene calls are TRBV7-5 and TRBJ2-7. TRBV7-5 is listed as a pseudogene. The CDR3 loop spans 14 amino acids. The CDR3 loop is CASSSIPGRYEQYF. The CDR3 DNA reads as TGTGCCAGCAGCTCCATTCCGGGACGGTACGAGCAGTACTTC.

The chain carries TRBV5-6 and TRBJ2-5; 7 bases align to TRBD1. CDR3 length: 14 residues. Per germline, CDR1 SGHDT and CDR2 YYEEEE. The ends lost 1 base at V and 4 bases at J; junction bases unmatched: 4. The CDR3 protein is CASSLKGARETQYF. CDR3 bases: TGTGCCAGCAGCTTGAAGGGGGCCCGAGAGACCCAGTACTTC.

The genes are TRBV4-1 and TRBJ1-3; D may be TRBD1 (5 bases). Trimming took off 2 bases at V and 4 bases at J, with 15 bases between the two ends. CDR1 is MGHRA, CDR2 YSYEKL, per germline. The CDR3 consists of 16 residues. CDR3 sequence reads: CASSQHGTALGNTIYF. The CDR3 region has the DNA TGCGCCAGCAGCCAACACGGGACCGCTCTAGGAAACACCATATATTTT.